The 22 T cell receptor beta chains below all came from one sample that was sequenced in a study of T cells in Graves' hyperthyroidism and ophthalmopathy. RNA transcripts were the template for amplifying TCR beta CDR3 regions. The HTBI primer set was used in a first-round RT-PCR of the TCR CDR3. TCRdb independently ran MiXCR on the multiplex PCR reads; one entry per CDR3 protein. The sample holds around 620,000 distinct CDR3 sequences, approximately 44% seen once. The specimen was peripheral blood or thyroid tissue (not recorded which). The source is an adult woman with Graves' disease, either hyperthyroidism or ophthalmopathy (not recorded which).

Concerning this clonotype: Without the conserved terminal phenylalanine or tryptophan, this CDR3 likely stems from a read error. The DNA is omitted, as the CDR3 cannot be located on it reliably, and the CDR3 follows TCRdb's listing. This rearrangement joins TRBV7-3 to TRBJ2-6. The germline V gene has CDR1 SGHTA and CDR2 FQGTGA. The CDR3 region is 10 residues in length, termini included. The chain's CDR3 is CASSFGDSYT.

This clonotype has ten or more counts. The chain is built from TRBV19 and TRBJ1-1; D remains unclear. V was shortened by 4 bases and J by 0 bases, with 6 bases between the two germline ends. This CDR3 comprises 13 residues. The germline CDR1 and CDR2 sequences are LNHDA and SQIVND (reference sequence). The CDR3 nucleotides are TGTGCCAGTAGTAATGACTTGAACACTGAAGCTTTCTTT. Encoded protein: CASSNDLNTEAFF.

This chain joins TRBV27 and TRBJ2-2; D is uncertain. CDR3 length equals 14 residues. Germline V gene lookup returns CDR1 MNHEY and CDR2 SMNVEV (reference sequence). V dropped 0 bases and J dropped 3 bases, with 5 bases sitting between them. The CDR3 DNA sequence: TGTGCCAGCAGTTTATCCACAGACACCGGGGAGCTGTTTTTT. It specifies CASSLSTDTGELFF.

The gene calls are TRBV12-3 or TRBV12-4 and TRBJ2-7, with 12 bases lining up with TRBD1. This CDR3 is built from 13 residues. V lost 6 bases and J lost 8; bases outside the gene matches: 5. CDR3 amino acids: CASSRDRGRQQYF. The CDR3 nucleotides read TGTGCCAGCAGCCGGGACAGGGGGCGTCAGCAGTACTTC.

Notes on this clonotype: A single base separates this from a much larger clone, so it may be a read error. The J gene is TRBJ1-1, the V gene TRBV20-1; D call uncertain. Trimming left V 3 bases short and J 2 bases short, with 10 bases between. Per germline, CDR1 DFQATT and CDR2 SNEGSKA (reference sequence). The CDR3 totals 13 residues. The chain's CDR3 is CSASGWGNTEAFF. In DNA form, the CDR3 reads TGCAGTGCTAGTGGGTGGGGTAACACTGAAGCTTTCTTT.

V and J are TRBV28 and TRBJ1-5; TRBD1 agrees at 8 bases. V shed 3 bases, J shed 4 bases, and the junction held 11 bases outside the gene matches. Per germline, CDR1 MDHEN and CDR2 SYDVKM. This CDR3 region has 17 residues. CDR3 in DNA: TGTGCCAGCAGTTTTTTCCGCGACAGGGGTGGGAATCAGCCCCAGCATTTT. Amino acids: CASSFFRDRGGNQPQHF.

This clonotype was detected ten times or more. The CDR3 coding sequence is TGTGCCAGCAGCGCGAATAGGGGGGCCTCAGGCTACACCTTC. This sequence encodes CASSANRGASGYTF. This chain joins TRBV7-2 and TRBJ1-2; D possibly corresponds to TRBD1 (6 bases). V gave up 5 bases and J gave up 8 bases, with 18 bases separating them. The CDR3 runs 14 residues. Looked up from germline, CDR1 is SGHTA and CDR2 is FQGNSA.

The table lists this clonotype with many counts. The J gene is TRBJ2-7, the V gene TRBV11-2, with TRBD2 matching over 9 bases. The germline V gene has CDR1 SGHAT and CDR2 FQNNGV. With V trimmed by 3 bases and J by 0 bases, 3 bases remained unmatched. The CDR3 consists of 15 residues. The CDR3 nucleotides are TGTGCCAGCAGCTTGCGGGGGGGGGTCTCCTACGAGCAGTACTTC. Residues: CASSLRGGVSYEQYF.

As for this clonotype: Compared with germline, one end of the junction differs, possibly owing to a read error. The chain joins TRBV24-1 to TRBJ1-2; D gene ambiguous. This CDR3 has 14 amino acids. Germline CDR1 is KGHDR and CDR2 is SFDVKD. DNA for the CDR3: TGTGACACCGTTGGGGATCGGGAAAACTATGGCTACACCTTC. The encoded protein is CDTVGDRENYGYTF.

The rearrangement uses TRBV7-6 and TRBJ2-7; TRBD1 aligns across 7 bases. The junction had 11 bases not matched to a gene; V was cut back by 5 bases and J by 4 bases. Per the germline V gene, CDR1 is SGHVS and CDR2 is FNYEAQ. This CDR3 contains 15 residues. The CDR3 nucleotides read TGTGCCAGCAGCAAACGACAGGGTAGGGATTACGAGCAGTACTTC. It specifies CASSKRQGRDYEQYF.

The gene calls are TRBV2 and TRBJ2-5; tentative D call: TRBD1 (5 bases). Trimming took 7 bases from V and 7 from J, leaving 7 bases between them. The CDR3 spans 10 residues. The germline V gene encodes CDR1 SNHLY and CDR2 FYNNEI. The CDR3 bases are TGTGCCAGCATGACAGCGACCCAGTACTTC. Translation: CASMTATQYF.

J is TRBJ2-3 and V is TRBV6-1, with 11 bases that match TRBD2. The J segment lost 2 bases and the V segment lost 6 bases, leaving 10 bases of the junction unmatched. Germline V gene data show CDR1 as MNHNS and CDR2 as SASEGT. This CDR3 region has 17 residues. The CDR3 is CASSATSGRYLTDTQYF. The DNA of the CDR3 is TGTGCCAGCAGCGCTACTAGCGGGAGATACCTCACAGATACGCAGTATTTT.

At least ten counts were recorded for this clonotype. The CDR3, as DNA: TGTGCCAGTAGTAAGGGTGACAGGGGCACCGGGGAGCTGTTTTTT. Protein: CASSKGDRGTGELFF. The chain employs TRBV19 and TRBJ2-2; 8 bases fit TRBD1. The CDR3 sequence is 15 residues long. With 4 bases clipped from V and 4 bases from J, the junction kept 5 bases outside the gene matches. Germline CDR1 LNHDA, CDR2 SQIVND (reference sequence).

Regarding this clonotype: The junction and the germline gene differ at one end; a read error may be behind it. The chain has TRBV24-1 and TRBJ2-2, with 7 bases that match TRBD2. The CDR3 spans 15 residues. The germline V gene encodes CDR1 KGHDR and CDR2 SFDVKD. This chain's CDR3 is CATRGPSGNTGELFF. Here the CDR3 DNA reads TGTGCCACCCGAGGGCCTAGCGGTAACACCGGGGAGTTGTTTTTT.

V is TRBV15 and J is TRBJ1-1; the D gene is possibly TRBD1 (6 bases). V was trimmed by 0 bases and J by 7 bases, leaving 12 bases between them. The germline CDR1 and CDR2 sequences are LNHNV and YYDKDF (reference sequence). The CDR3 contains 14 residues. The CDR3 region is CATSRDRGQLEAFF. CDR3 bases: TGTGCCACCAGCAGAGACCGCGGACAGCTTGAAGCTTTCTTT. Filled out from reference TRBV15 and TRBJ1-1, the complete variable domain reads DAMVIQNPRYQVTQFGKPVTLSCSQTLNHNVMYWYQQKSSQAPKLLFHYYDKDFNNEADTPDNFQSRRPNTSFCFLDIRSPGLGDTAMYLCATSRDRGQLEAFFGQGTRLTVV.

This rearrangement joins TRBV9 to TRBJ2-5; 9 bases fit TRBD2. Looked up from germline, CDR1 is SGDLS and CDR2 is YYNGEE. With 0 bases clipped from V and 2 bases from J, the junction kept 5 bases outside the gene matches. The CDR3 length is 16 residues. The CDR3 DNA sequence: TGTGCCAGCAGCGTAGATAGCGGGGGAAATCAAGAGACCCAGTACTTC. Its protein product is CASSVDSGGNQETQYF.

This clonotype was seen once. V is TRBV29-1 and J is TRBJ2-1; D remains ambiguous. Trimming removed 8 bases at V and 8 bases at J, with 4 bases between. Germline V gives CDR1 SQVTM, CDR2 ANQGSEA. The CDR3 totals 8 residues. In nucleotides, the CDR3 is TGCAGCCAGGATGAGCAGTTCTTC. This codes for CSQDEQFF.

This clonotype was found once. The chain recombines TRBV12-3 or TRBV12-4 with TRBJ1-5, with D uncertain. The CDR3 sequence is 15 residues long. Between the trimmed V and J ends, which lost 4 bases and 1 base, there was a span of 11 bases. The CDR3 is CASSSLDGSNQPQHF. CDR3 bases: TGTGCCAGCAGTTCACTGGACGGCAGCAATCAGCCCCAGCATTTT.

The V call is TRBV29-1, the J call TRBJ2-7; D is possibly TRBD2 (6 bases). CDR3 length equals 11 residues. V lost 7 bases and J lost 6, with 13 bases in between. Per the germline V gene, CDR1 is SQVTM and CDR2 is ANQGSEA. CDR3 in DNA: TGCAGCGCGGGTCGGGGGTTCGAGCAGTACTTC. It yields the protein CSAGRGFEQYF.

The V and J genes are TRBV5-1 and TRBJ1-5; 7 nucleotides line up with TRBD1. The CDR3 consists of 14 residues. The trim removed 4 bases at V and 5 bases at J, leaving 6 bases unmatched. Germline V gene data show CDR1 as SGHRS and CDR2 as YFSETQ. The CDR3 DNA is TGCGCCAGCAGCCCAGGGGGGGACGATCAGCCCCAGCATTTT. The encoded protein is CASSPGGDDQPQHF.

There are many counts of this clonotype. V is TRBV5-1 and J is TRBJ1-4; TRBD1 matches 7 bases. The V segment lost 4 bases and the J segment 8 bases; nucleotides outside the gene matches: 11. The germline V gene encodes CDR1 SGHRS and CDR2 YFSETQ. This CDR3 spans 15 amino acids. As DNA, the CDR3 is TGCGCCAGCAGCCGAGACAGGGAAGGAGGAGAAAAACTGTTTTTT. It encodes CASSRDREGGEKLFF.

The chain recombines TRBV7-9 with TRBJ2-1, with unresolved D. Germline lookup yields CDR1 SEHNR and CDR2 FQNEAQ (reference sequence). Between the trimmed V and J ends, which lost 2 bases and 3 bases, there was a span of 14 bases. The CDR3 totals 16 residues. This chain's CDR3 is CASSLSGFDGYNEQFF. The CDR3, as DNA: TGTGCCAGCAGCTTATCGGGCTTTGATGGCTACAATGAGCAGTTCTTC.